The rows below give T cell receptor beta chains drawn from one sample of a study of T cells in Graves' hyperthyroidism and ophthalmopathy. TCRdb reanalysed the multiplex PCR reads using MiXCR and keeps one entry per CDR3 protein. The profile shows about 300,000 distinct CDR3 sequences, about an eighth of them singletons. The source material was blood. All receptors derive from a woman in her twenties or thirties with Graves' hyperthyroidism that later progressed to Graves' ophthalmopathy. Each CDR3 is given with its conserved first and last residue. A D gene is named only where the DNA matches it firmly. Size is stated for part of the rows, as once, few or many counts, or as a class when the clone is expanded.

CDR3 DNA: TGTGCCATCAGTGAGTCGGTCGCAAGGGCTACGCAGTATTTT
CDR3 protein: CAISESVARATQYF
V gene: TRBV10-3
J gene: TRBJ2-3
D gene: .
clone size: many

CDR3 DNA: TGCAGTGGGTTTAGGAGCTACGAGCAGTACTTC
CDR3 protein: CSGFRSYEQYF
V gene: TRBV20-1
J gene: TRBJ2-7
D gene: .
clone size: many

CDR3 DNA: TGTGCCGGAAAGGCCGGGAGCCCGGGGCAATGGGGAGGCTACACCTTC
CDR3 protein: CAGKAGSPGQWGGYTF
V gene: TRBV6-1
J gene: TRBJ1-2
D gene: .
clone size: .

CDR3 DNA: TGTGCCAGCAGCCCAAGGACTAGCGGGAGCGAGCAGTACTTC
CDR3 protein: CASSPRTSGSEQYF
V gene: TRBV9
J gene: TRBJ2-7
D gene: TRBD2
clone size: .

CDR3 DNA: TGTGCCAGCAACGACAGGGATGCTGAAAAACTGTTTTTT
CDR3 protein: CASNDRDAEKLFF
V gene: TRBV5-6
J gene: TRBJ1-4
D gene: TRBD1
clone size: many

CDR3 DNA: TGTGCCAGCAGTGATCGAGCCACGATACCCCTCTTTCGGCAGTTCTTC
CDR3 protein: CASSDRATIPLFRQFF
V gene: TRBV6-1
J gene: TRBJ2-1
D gene: .
clone size: many

CDR3 DNA: TGTGCCACCAGCGGTCGGACTAGCGGGGGGAATGAGCAGTTCTTC
CDR3 protein: CATSGRTSGGNEQFF
V gene: TRBV15
J gene: TRBJ2-1
D gene: TRBD2
clone size: .

CDR3 DNA: TGTGCCAGCAGATTTGGGTCCGGGGAGCTGTTTTTT
CDR3 protein: CASRFGSGELFF
V gene: TRBV7-9
J gene: TRBJ2-2
D gene: .
clone size: many

CDR3 DNA: TGTGCCTGCTGGAGGGACGGCACCTACGAGCAGTACTTC
CDR3 protein: CACWRDGTYEQYF
V gene: TRBV27
J gene: TRBJ2-7
D gene: .
clone size: few

CDR3 DNA: TGCAGCGTTGAAGATGGGACTAGCGGCTACAATGAGCAGTTCTTC
CDR3 protein: CSVEDGTSGYNEQFF
V gene: TRBV29-1
J gene: TRBJ2-1
D gene: TRBD2
clone size: .

CDR3 DNA: TGTGCCAGCAGTTCTGAAATTCGGGGGACTGAAGCTTTCTTT
CDR3 protein: CASSSEIRGTEAFF
V gene: TRBV6-1
J gene: TRBJ1-1
D gene: .
clone size: few

CDR3 DNA: TGTGCCAGCAGCGTGGGCCCCGGGGAGACCCAGTACTTC
CDR3 protein: CASSVGPGETQYF
V gene: TRBV9
J gene: TRBJ2-5
D gene: .
clone size: many

CDR3 DNA: TGTGCCAGCAGCTTTTGGGAATTGCAGTATTTT
CDR3 protein: CASSFWELQYF
V gene: TRBV11-2
J gene: TRBJ2-3
D gene: .
clone size: many

CDR3 DNA: TGTGCCAGCAGTGAAACCCAGGGAACCGAGCAGTACTTC
CDR3 protein: CASSETQGTEQYF
V gene: TRBV6-2/TRBV6-3
J gene: TRBJ2-7
D gene: .
clone size: many

CDR3 DNA: TGTGCCAGCAGTGAACTTCCGGGGGGGAGCTCCTACAATGAGCAGTTCTTC
CDR3 protein: CASSELPGGSSYNEQFF
V gene: TRBV2
J gene: TRBJ2-1
D gene: TRBD2
clone size: many

CDR3 DNA: TGTGCCAGCAGTTTATGGGGTAACACCGGGGAGCTGTTTTTT
CDR3 protein: CASSLWGNTGELFF
V gene: TRBV12-3/TRBV12-4
J gene: TRBJ2-2
D gene: .
clone size: few

CDR3 DNA: TGCAGTGCTATACAGAAGATTCGCAATGAGCAGTTCTTC
CDR3 protein: CSAIQKIRNEQFF
V gene: TRBV20-1
J gene: TRBJ2-1
D gene: .
clone size: many

CDR3 DNA: TGTGCCAGCTCAGCTGGGGCAACTAATGAAAAACTGTTTTTT
CDR3 protein: CASSAGATNEKLFF
V gene: TRBV18
J gene: TRBJ1-4
D gene: .
clone size: many

CDR3 DNA: TGTGCCAGCAGCTTAACAGCCCCCGGTTACGAGCAGTACTTC
CDR3 protein: CASSLTAPGYEQYF
V gene: TRBV7-6
J gene: TRBJ2-7
D gene: .
clone size: many

CDR3 DNA: TGTGCCAGCACCCTCGACGGGAACACTGAAGCTTTCTTT
CDR3 protein: CASTLDGNTEAFF
V gene: TRBV6-1
J gene: TRBJ1-1
D gene: .
clone size: many

CDR3 DNA: TGTGCCAGCAGCTTGGAGGGAGTGATCTCAGATACGCAGTATTTT
CDR3 protein: CASSLEGVISDTQYF
V gene: TRBV5-5
J gene: TRBJ2-3
D gene: .
clone size: .

CDR3 DNA: TGCGCCAGCAGTTTTGAGGGAATCGGGAACACTGAAGCTTTCTTT
CDR3 protein: CASSFEGIGNTEAFF
V gene: TRBV5-1
J gene: TRBJ1-1
D gene: .
clone size: many

CDR3 DNA: TGTGCCTGGAGTGCCAAGACAGGGGGGAAACTGTTTTTT
CDR3 protein: CAWSAKTGGKLFF
V gene: TRBV30
J gene: TRBJ1-4
D gene: TRBD1
clone size: few

CDR3 DNA: TGTGCCAGCAGTACTGAGGGGGAAGAGCAGTTCTTC
CDR3 protein: CASSTEGEEQFF
V gene: TRBV11-2
J gene: TRBJ2-1
D gene: .
clone size: many

CDR3 DNA: TGTGCCAGCAGCGTAGATAGCGGGTCGAGCTCCTACGAGCAGTACTTC
CDR3 protein: CASSVDSGSSSYEQYF
V gene: TRBV7-2
J gene: TRBJ2-7
D gene: TRBD2
clone size: many

CDR3 DNA: TGTGCCAGCAGCTTACAAACAGGGGGGCGAGGGTCCTACGAGCAGTACTTC
CDR3 protein: CASSLQTGGRGSYEQYF
V gene: TRBV7-2
J gene: TRBJ2-7
D gene: TRBD1
clone size: many

CDR3 DNA: TGTGCCAGCAGTGAAGGGGCGGGAAACCGCTTTAATGAGCAGTTCTTC
CDR3 protein: CASSEGAGNRFNEQFF
V gene: TRBV11-3
J gene: TRBJ2-1
D gene: .
clone size: .

CDR3 DNA: TGTGCCAGCAGGGGGGGGGCGCACAATGAGCAGTTCTTC
CDR3 protein: CASRGGAHNEQFF
V gene: TRBV6-1
J gene: TRBJ2-1
D gene: .
clone size: .

CDR3 DNA: TGTGCCAGCCAGGGCGCTTTGTATCAGCCCCAGCATTTT
CDR3 protein: CASQGALYQPQHF
V gene: TRBV19
J gene: TRBJ1-5
D gene: .
clone size: few

CDR3 DNA: TGCAGTGCTATTGAGGACAGCTTCTCTGGAAACACCATATATTTT
CDR3 protein: CSAIEDSFSGNTIYF
V gene: TRBV20-1
J gene: TRBJ1-3
D gene: .
clone size: few

CDR3 DNA: TGTGCCAGCAGCCCACAAGGCCCGGATACGCAGTATTTT
CDR3 protein: CASSPQGPDTQYF
V gene: TRBV3-1
J gene: TRBJ2-3
D gene: .
clone size: many

CDR3 DNA: TGTGCCAGCAGTCCGGACAGCTACTACGAGCAGTACTTC
CDR3 protein: CASSPDSYYEQYF
V gene: TRBV27
J gene: TRBJ2-7
D gene: .
clone size: many

CDR3 DNA: TGCGCCAGCAGCTTGGTGGCCCACTCCTACAATGAGCAGTTCTTC
CDR3 protein: CASSLVAHSYNEQFF
V gene: TRBV5-1
J gene: TRBJ2-1
D gene: .
clone size: many

CDR3 DNA: TGCGCCAGCAGCCGAGGAAGACAGGGTCGTAATTCACCCCTCCACTTT
CDR3 protein: CASSRGRQGRNSPLHF
V gene: TRBV4-1
J gene: TRBJ1-6
D gene: TRBD1
clone size: .

CDR3 DNA: TGTGCCAGCACCCCCCCGCCTAGCGGGATGACCTACGAGCAGTACTTC
CDR3 protein: CASTPPPSGMTYEQYF
V gene: TRBV2
J gene: TRBJ2-7
D gene: TRBD2
clone size: many

CDR3 DNA: TGCAGTGCTAGGACTAGCGCCCAAGAGACCCAGTACTTC
CDR3 protein: CSARTSAQETQYF
V gene: TRBV20-1
J gene: TRBJ2-5
D gene: TRBD2
clone size: many

CDR3 DNA: TGTGCCAGCAGCCAGCCACTCACCGGGGAGCTGTTTTTT
CDR3 protein: CASSQPLTGELFF
V gene: TRBV4-2
J gene: TRBJ2-2
D gene: .
clone size: .

CDR3 DNA: TGTGCCAGCAGCTTAACGGGGACTAGCGGGACCTCCGGGACAGATACGCAGTATTTT
CDR3 protein: CASSLTGTSGTSGTDTQYF
V gene: TRBV7-6
J gene: TRBJ2-3
D gene: TRBD2
clone size: many

CDR3 DNA: TGTGCCACCAGTTCGTCGCGTATCACAGATACGCAGTATTTT
CDR3 protein: CATSSSRITDTQYF
V gene: TRBV24-1
J gene: TRBJ2-3
D gene: .
clone size: .

CDR3 DNA: TGCAGTGCTAGAGGGAGTGGGACAGCCTTTTTCTACGAGCAGTACTTC
CDR3 protein: CSARGSGTAFFYEQYF
V gene: TRBV20-1
J gene: TRBJ2-7
D gene: TRBD1
clone size: many

CDR3 DNA: TGTGCCAGCAGCCCTCAGGGGGCGCACTATGGCTACACCTTC
CDR3 protein: CASSPQGAHYGYTF
V gene: TRBV27
J gene: TRBJ1-2
D gene: TRBD1
clone size: many

CDR3 DNA: TGTGCCAGCAGCCTTATGGGTGGCTACACCTTC
CDR3 protein: CASSLMGGYTF
V gene: TRBV7-2
J gene: TRBJ1-2
D gene: .
clone size: many

CDR3 DNA: TGTGCCAGCAGCGGATCAGGGGGGGCAGAGACCCAGTACTTC
CDR3 protein: CASSGSGGAETQYF
V gene: TRBV9
J gene: TRBJ2-5
D gene: .
clone size: .

CDR3 DNA: TGTGCCAGCAGACGAAGGGGTTCCGAGACCCAGTACTTC
CDR3 protein: CASRRRGSETQYF
V gene: TRBV7-2
J gene: TRBJ2-5
D gene: .
clone size: many

CDR3 DNA: TGTGCCTGTAACAGGGCTAGCGGGAGGTATGAGCAGTTCTTC
CDR3 protein: CACNRASGRYEQFF
V gene: TRBV30
J gene: TRBJ2-1
D gene: TRBD2
clone size: many

CDR3 DNA: TGTGCCAGCAGCTTAGACAGGCTGGGGGTTGGCTACACCTTC
CDR3 protein: CASSLDRLGVGYTF
V gene: TRBV7-8
J gene: TRBJ1-2
D gene: .
clone size: many

CDR3 DNA: TGTGCCAGCAGTGAACTACCCCGGGGAACAGATACGCAGTATTTT
CDR3 protein: CASSELPRGTDTQYF
V gene: TRBV2
J gene: TRBJ2-3
D gene: .
clone size: many

CDR3 DNA: TGTGCCAGCAGCCAAGAAACTTACAGCTACGAGCAGTACTTC
CDR3 protein: CASSQETYSYEQYF
V gene: TRBV14
J gene: TRBJ2-7
D gene: .
clone size: .

CDR3 DNA: TGTGCCAGCAGTCCCCTTCCTGGACAGGGACAAGAGACCCAGTACTTC
CDR3 protein: CASSPLPGQGQETQYF
V gene: TRBV12-3/TRBV12-4
J gene: TRBJ2-5
D gene: TRBD1
clone size: many

CDR3 DNA: TGTGCCAGCAGTTACACGGGTGACCCCTATGGCTACACCTTC
CDR3 protein: CASSYTGDPYGYTF
V gene: TRBV6-6
J gene: TRBJ1-2
D gene: .
clone size: few

CDR3 DNA: TGTGCCAGCAGTGTCTCGGGGATGAACACTGAAGCTTTCTTT
CDR3 protein: CASSVSGMNTEAFF
V gene: TRBV6-4
J gene: TRBJ1-1
D gene: .
clone size: .

CDR3 DNA: TGCGCCAGCAGCTACCGACAGGGGGCCGTGGCGGGAGGGCCCGCGGGCAAAAACATTCAGTACTTC
CDR3 protein: CASSYRQGAVAGGPAGKNIQYF
V gene: TRBV4-1
J gene: TRBJ2-4
D gene: .
clone size: many

CDR3 DNA: TGTGCCAGCAGCCAAGCGCTGCGAACCGGTCCCGCTGGAAACACCATATATTTT
CDR3 protein: CASSQALRTGPAGNTIYF
V gene: TRBV4-2
J gene: TRBJ1-3
D gene: .
clone size: many

CDR3 DNA: TGTGCCACCAGCTACTCGACAGATAACTATGGCTACACCTTC
CDR3 protein: CATSYSTDNYGYTF
V gene: TRBV15
J gene: TRBJ1-2
D gene: .
clone size: few